The sequence of this T cell receptor beta chain was determined in a study of blood T cell repertoires in COVID-19. The CDR3 has 17 amino acids. V was pared by 1 base and J by 5 bases, with 7 bases of the junction left unmatched. Germline lookup yields CDR1 MNHEY and CDR2 SMNVEV (reference sequence). Some clones are missing from TCRdb's copy, which holds only in-frame ones; the method was immunoSEQ multiplex PCR. The repertoire consists of 70,000 to 80,000 clones, with around 91% occurring once and the leading ten covering roughly 5.8%. The rearrangement joins TRBV27 to TRBJ2-2; 10 bases line up with TRBD1. The TCR comes from a human donor in a cohort sampled during active COVID-19. The sample was peripheral blood. The CDR3 is CASSLYRTGGVTGELFF. In DNA, the CDR3 is TGTGCCAGCAGTTTATACCGGACAGGGGGAGTAACCGGGGAGCTGTTTTTT.